In this sample, the clone carrying this T cell receptor (beta chain) is large. The antigen is not known. Germline V gene sequence: CDR1 MNHEY, CDR2 SVGAGI. The V end lost 2 bases, the J end lost 1 base, and 14 bases lay between the germline ends. The CDR3 is made up of 16 amino acids. This record belongs to a study of spatial heterogeneity in lung cancer. Study-level points and caveats: How many expanded intratumoral alpha and beta TCRs were present tracked the tumor mutation count, which was a count of nonsynonymous mutations.

Time point noted: sample taken at primary tumor resection. TCRdb reprocessed the 5' RACE reads with MiXCR, giving one entry per CDR3 protein. The sample has about a thousand distinct CDR3 sequences, 15% seen once. The receptor comes from a female donor with early-stage non-small cell lung cancer. The J gene is TRBJ1-1, the V gene TRBV6-5; no firm D call. Sample: lung tumor tissue, taken at surgery. The CDR3 loop reads CASSYLAASRNTEAFF. CDR3 DNA: TGTGCCAGCAGTTACCTTGCGGCAAGCAGGAACACTGAAGCTTTCTTT.